The present T cell receptor (beta chain) was sequenced within a study of CD8 T cells in Susac syndrome. The overall study: When blood was collected, patients with Susac syndrome were therapy-naive, were taking corticosteroids, or were receiving intravenous immunoglobulin alone.

RNA was extracted with the RNeasy kit, and a quantity of about 0.45 to 1 ug was reverse transcribed using random hexamers. TCRdb re-derived calls from the immunoSEQ multiplex PCR reads in MiXCR, one entry per CDR3 protein. The sample has about 140,000 distinct CDR3 sequences, 95% seen once. In this sample, this clonotype turned up once. The source of this sequence is a human donor with Susac syndrome. The sample comprised CD8+ T cells from PBMCs.

The CDR3 loop reads CASSSPTSSYNEQFF. In DNA form, the CDR3 reads TGTGCCAGCAGCTCCCCAACTAGCAGTTACAATGAGCAGTTCTTC. V usage is TRBV7-8 and J usage is TRBJ2-1; a weak D match, TRBD2 (6 bases). Looked up from germline, CDR1 is SGHVS and CDR2 is FQNEAQ. The germline V and J ends were trimmed by 4 bases and 4 bases, with 14 bases remaining between them. This CDR3 spans 15 amino acids.